Many counts were recorded for the clone carrying this TCR beta chain. This entry is derived from a study of identical twins. Germline CDR1 and CDR2: MNHEY and SVGEGT. The CDR3 has 15 amino acids. V lost 2 bases and J lost 8, with 16 bases in between. TCRdb ran MiXCR on the 5' RACE reads and lists one entry per CDR3 protein. The table includes roughly 220,000 distinct CDR3 sequences, 6.5% detected once. This same sample was also taken into another study, of T cells expressing NK-cell markers.

The TCR sequence derives from a woman aged 18-35 years in good health. The sample comprised CD8+ T cells sorted from blood. The rearrangement joins TRBV6-2 or TRBV6-3 to TRBJ2-1, with D unclear. The CDR3 DNA reads as TGTGCCAGCAGTTACGAATTTGGCGGCGACCATGAGCAGTTCTTC. Amino acids: CASSYEFGGDHEQFF.